The clone carrying this TCR beta chain came up a few times. Antigen specificity is unknown. The data are from a study of T-cell memory formation after mild COVID-19. On the study more broadly: Across donors, TCR clusters were largely donor specific. Study-level points and caveats: Clones contracting across day 15 to 85 had a balanced CD4/CD8 profile; later expanding clones leaned CD4+.

Germline lookup yields CDR1 MGHRA and CDR2 YSYEKL. The junction had 4 bases not matched to a gene; V was cut back by 2 bases and J by 4 bases. This CDR3 region has 15 residues. MiXCR, applied by TCRdb to the 5' RACE reads, yields one record per CDR3 protein. The sample holds roughly 600,000 distinct CDR3 sequences; under 20% are singletons and the top ten take more than 10%. The origin of this receptor is an adult woman who had mild COVID-19 (a few samples of this study predate the infection). Cell type and time point are not known. Specimen: PBMCs or a T cell subset sorted from them (not recorded which). This sequence joins TRBV4-1 and TRBJ2-2, with 7 bases fitting TRBD2. DNA of the CDR3: TGCGCCAGCAGCCAAACGGGGGGTGTCACCGGGGAGCTGTTTTTT. This gives the protein CASSQTGGVTGELFF.